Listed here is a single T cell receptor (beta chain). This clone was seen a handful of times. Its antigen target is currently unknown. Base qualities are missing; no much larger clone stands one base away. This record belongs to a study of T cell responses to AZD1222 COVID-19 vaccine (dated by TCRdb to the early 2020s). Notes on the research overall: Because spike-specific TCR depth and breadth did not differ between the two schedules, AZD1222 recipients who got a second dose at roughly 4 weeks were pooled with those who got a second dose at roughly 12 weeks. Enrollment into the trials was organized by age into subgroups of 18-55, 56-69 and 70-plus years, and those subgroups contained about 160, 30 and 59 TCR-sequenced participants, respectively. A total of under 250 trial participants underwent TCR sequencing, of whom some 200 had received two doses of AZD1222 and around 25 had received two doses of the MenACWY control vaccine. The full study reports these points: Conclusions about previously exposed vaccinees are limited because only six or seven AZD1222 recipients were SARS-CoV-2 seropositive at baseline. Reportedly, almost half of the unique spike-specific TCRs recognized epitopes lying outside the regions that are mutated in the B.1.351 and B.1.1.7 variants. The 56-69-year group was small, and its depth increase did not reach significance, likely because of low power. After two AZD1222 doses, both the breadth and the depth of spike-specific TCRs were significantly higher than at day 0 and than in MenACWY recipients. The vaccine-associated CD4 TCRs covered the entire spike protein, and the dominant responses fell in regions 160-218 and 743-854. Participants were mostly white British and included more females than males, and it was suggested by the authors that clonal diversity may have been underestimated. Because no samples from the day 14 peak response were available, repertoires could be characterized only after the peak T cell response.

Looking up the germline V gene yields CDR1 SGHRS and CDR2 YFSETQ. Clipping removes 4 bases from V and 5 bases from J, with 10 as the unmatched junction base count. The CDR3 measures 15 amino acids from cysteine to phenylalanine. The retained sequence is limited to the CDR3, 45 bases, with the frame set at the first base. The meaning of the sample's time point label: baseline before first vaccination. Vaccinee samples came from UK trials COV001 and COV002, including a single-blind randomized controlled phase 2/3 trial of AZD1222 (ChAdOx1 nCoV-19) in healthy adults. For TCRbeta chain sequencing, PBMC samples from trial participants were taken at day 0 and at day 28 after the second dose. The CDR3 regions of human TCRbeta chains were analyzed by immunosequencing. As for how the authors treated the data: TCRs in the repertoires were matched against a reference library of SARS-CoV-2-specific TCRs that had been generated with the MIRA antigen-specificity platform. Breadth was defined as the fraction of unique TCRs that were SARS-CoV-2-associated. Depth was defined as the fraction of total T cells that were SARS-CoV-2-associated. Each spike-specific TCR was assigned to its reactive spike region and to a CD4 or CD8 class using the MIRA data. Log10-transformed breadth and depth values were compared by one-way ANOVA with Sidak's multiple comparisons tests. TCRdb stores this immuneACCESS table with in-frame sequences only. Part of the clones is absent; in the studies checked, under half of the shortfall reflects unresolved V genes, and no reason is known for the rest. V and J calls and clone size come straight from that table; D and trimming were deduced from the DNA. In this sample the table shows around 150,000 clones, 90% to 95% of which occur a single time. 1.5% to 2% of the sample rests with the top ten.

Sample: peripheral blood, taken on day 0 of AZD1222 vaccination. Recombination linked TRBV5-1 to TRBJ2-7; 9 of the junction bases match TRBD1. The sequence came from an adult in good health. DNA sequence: TGCGCCAGCAGCGTTACCGGGACAGGGTCCAACGAGCAGTACTTC. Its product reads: CASSVTGTGSNEQYF.